These 30 T cell receptor beta chains came from one sample sequenced in a study of regulatory T cells in long-lasting Graves disease. Time point meaning: persistent/refractory GD, antithyroid drugs over 5 years with positive TRAb. PBMC RNA served as the TCR library source. Combining iRepertoire HTBI primers with Arm-PCR of CDR3 regions, the authors built TCR beta libraries. One entry per CDR3 protein, called by TCRdb with MiXCR from the multiplex PCR reads. The top ten clones hold around 13% of a sample with about half a million distinct CDR3 sequences, around a fifth of them seen once. The material was peripheral blood mononuclear cells (PBMCs), obtained when the disease was refractory, from a patient treated with antithyroid drugs. The receptors derive from a female donor with Graves disease.

In the case of this clonotype: This sequence may be a read error, since a much larger clone differs from it by one base. The chain uses TRBV28 and TRBJ2-7; D is perhaps TRBD2 (6 bases). The CDR3 is 13 residues long. The ends were cut back, 11 bases at V and 6 bases at J, with 20 bases in the middle. Looked up from germline, CDR1 is MDHEN and CDR2 is SYDVKM. CDR3 protein: CACSWGRGGEQYF. The CDR3 DNA follows: TGTGCCTGTTCGTGGGGAAGGGGAGGCGAGCAGTACTTC.

V is TRBV11-2 and J is TRBJ2-4; 7 bases map to TRBD2. Trimming took 1 base from V and 0 from J; bases not matched to a gene: 3. CDR3 length equals 16 residues. The germline gives CDR1 SGHAT, CDR2 FQNNGV. CDR3 sequence (DNA): TGTGCCAGCAGCTTAGGGGACTACCTAGCCAAAAACATTCAGTACTTC. Translated: CASSLGDYLAKNIQYF.

This clonotype was observed at least ten times. The CDR3 sequence: CASTRDRLNTEAFF. CDR3 DNA: TGTGCCAGCACCCGGGACCGTCTGAACACTGAAGCTTTCTTT. The genes are TRBV27 and TRBJ1-1, with TRBD1 as a possible D gene (5 bases). Germline V lookup: CDR1 MNHEY, CDR2 SMNVEV (reference sequence). Between the trimmed V and J ends, which lost 7 bases and 0 bases, there was a span of 12 bases. The CDR3 runs to 14 residues.

The CDR3 region has the DNA TGTGCCAGCAGTTCCGGAGGGGGAAACACCATATATTTT. Residues: CASSSGGGNTIYF. J is TRBJ1-3 and V is TRBV27; D gene unclear. Trimming took off 4 bases at V and 4 bases at J, with 8 bases between the two ends. There are 13 residues in the CDR3. CDR1 is MNHEY and CDR2 is SMNVEV in the germline V gene (reference sequence).

This clonotype was seen many times. This chain connects TRBV12-3 or TRBV12-4 to TRBJ1-1; TRBD1 is a possible D gene (6 bases). The CDR3 runs 14 residues. V shed 5 bases and J shed 4 bases, with 14 bases lying between them. The CDR3 DNA is TGTGCCAGCAGTCCGTCAGGGGCGGGCACTGAAGCTTTCTTT. As protein: CASSPSGAGTEAFF.

The V gene is TRBV20-1, the J gene TRBJ1-2; D perhaps matches TRBD1 (5 bases). Trimming removed 6 bases at V and 7 bases at J, with 18 bases between. CDR3 length: 13 amino acids. CDR1 and CDR2 (germline): DFQATT, SNEGSKA (reference sequence). CDR3 nucleotide sequence: TGCAGTGCCACGACAAGCAGGGACTCTGGCTACACCTTC. Translated: CSATTSRDSGYTF.

This clonotype was observed a handful of times. The chain employs TRBV29-1 and TRBJ2-3, with TRBD1 matching 7 bases. CDR1 SQVTM and CDR2 ANQGSEA come from the germline V gene. J lost 1 base, V lost 6 bases, and 7 bases had no gene match. The CDR3 loop spans 14 amino acids. In DNA, the CDR3 is TGCAGCGTGGGGACAGCCCAGGGCACAGATACGCAGTATTTT. It encodes CSVGTAQGTDTQYF.

This clonotype was counted many times. The chain uses TRBV11-1 and TRBJ2-1, with 10 nucleotides matching TRBD2. Looked up from germline, CDR1 is SGHAT and CDR2 is FQDESV (reference sequence). The CDR3 consists of 15 residues. V lost 8 bases, J lost 4 bases, and 8 bases stayed unmatched. As DNA, the CDR3 is TGTGCCAGCGGGACGGATAGCGGGGGGTACAATGAGCAGTTCTTC. Protein product: CASGTDSGGYNEQFF.

About this clonotype: A much bigger clone sits one base away, suggesting this may be a read error. Given the absence of the conserved phenylalanine or tryptophan at the CDR3 end, a read error is likely. V and J are TRBV11-2 and TRBJ1-1; no definite D call. V was clipped by 2 bases and J by 3 bases, with 22 bases between them. From germline, CDR1 is SGHAT and CDR2 FQNNGV. The CDR3 contains 18 residues. CDR3 amino acids: CASSLPTWAGRGYTEAFL. CDR3 DNA: TGTGCCAGCAGCTTACCCACCTGGGCAGGCCGGGGATACACTGAAGCTTTCCTT.

This clonotype was detected many times. The chain uses TRBV20-1 and TRBJ2-7, with TRBD1 matching over 12 bases. The CDR3 totals 16 residues. The germline CDR1 and CDR2 sequences are DFQATT and SNEGSKA (reference sequence). Germline trimming cut 6 bases from V and 5 bases from J; bases unmatched to any gene: 14. Here the CDR3 reads CSAANAGTGGGDEQYF. CDR3 nucleotide sequence: TGCAGTGCGGCCAACGCCGGGACAGGGGGCGGCGACGAGCAGTACTTC.

Here the CDR3 DNA reads TGTGCCAGCATTCCCCCCGGACAGAGATACAATGAGCAGTTCTTC. Translation gives CASIPPGQRYNEQFF. The gene calls are TRBV11-2 and TRBJ2-1; the D gene is possibly TRBD1 (6 bases). Trimming pared 7 bases from V and 4 bases from J, leaving 17 bases between. The germline V gene encodes CDR1 SGHAT and CDR2 FQNNGV. The CDR3 has 15 residues.

This clonotype turned up a few times. The rearrangement joins TRBV10-3 to TRBJ1-2; TRBD1 agrees at 8 bases. The CDR3 spans 14 residues. Germline values: CDR1 ENHRY, CDR2 SYGVKD. The V and J ends lost 0 bases and 8 bases, in that order; junction bases with no gene match: 5. The CDR3, as DNA: TGTGCCATCAGTGAGTCGACAGGGGTGTCCGGCTACACCTTC. This encodes CAISESTGVSGYTF.

The genes are TRBV5-1 and TRBJ2-7, with a tentative D call TRBD1 (6 bases). The CDR3 sequence is 14 residues long. CDR1 SGHRS and CDR2 YFSETQ come from the germline V gene. Trimming removed 3 bases at V and 2 bases at J, with 12 bases between. CDR3 sequence: CASSSNTGPYEQYF. CDR3 nucleotides: TGCGCCAGCAGCTCCAATACAGGGCCCTACGAGCAGTACTTC.

This chain links TRBV28 with TRBJ1-2; 8 bases agree with TRBD1. V was pared by 6 bases and J by 8 bases, with 14 bases of the junction left unmatched. Germline lookup yields CDR1 MDHEN and CDR2 SYDVKM. The CDR3 consists of 15 residues. The CDR3: CASRSGGRGPPGYTF. In DNA, the CDR3 is TGTGCCAGCAGATCGGGTGGCAGGGGGCCCCCGGGCTACACCTTC.

This clonotype was observed at least ten times. The chain carries TRBV20-1 and TRBJ2-2; no clear D gene. The ends were cut back, 4 bases at V and 3 bases at J, with 9 bases in the middle. The CDR3 is made up of 13 amino acids. The germline gives CDR1 DFQATT, CDR2 SNEGSKA (reference sequence). The CDR3 region is CSATSLDTGELFF. CDR3 DNA: TGCAGTGCTACTTCATTAGACACCGGGGAGCTGTTTTTT.

This clonotype was seen repeatedly, ten times or more. The V gene is TRBV12-3 or TRBV12-4, the J gene TRBJ2-2; 10 bases are shared with TRBD2. This CDR3 comprises 15 residues. J gave up 4 bases and V 1 base, and 0 bases lay outside the gene matches. The CDR3: CASSLGTSGTGELFF. CDR3 DNA sequence: TGTGCCAGCAGTTTAGGGACTAGCGGCACCGGGGAGCTGTTTTTT.

The rearrangement joins TRBV20-1 to TRBJ2-3; 9 nucleotides align to TRBD2. Unmatched junction bases numbered 14, after V lost 1 base and J lost 6 bases. CDR3 length: 17 residues. Per the germline V gene, CDR1 is DFQATT and CDR2 is SNEGSKA (reference sequence). CDR3 loop: CSARGSVAGALPDTQYF. Written as DNA, the CDR3 is TGCAGTGCTAGAGGCTCGGTAGCGGGAGCCCTTCCGGATACGCAGTATTTT.

The V and J genes are TRBV4-3 and TRBJ1-4; the D is unclear. The CDR3 has 13 residues. V lost 1 base and J 4 bases, leaving 4 bases between the germline ends. The germline gives CDR1 LGHNA, CDR2 YSLEER. The CDR3 sequence is CASSQGVNEKLFF. The CDR3 nucleotides read TGCGCCAGCAGCCAAGGGGTTAATGAAAAACTGTTTTTT.

This clonotype appeared a few times. This sequence joins TRBV5-1 and TRBJ1-2, with a tentative D call TRBD1 (5 bases). The CDR3 length is 14 residues. V gave up 0 bases and J gave up 2 bases, with 8 bases separating them. The germline CDR1 and CDR2 sequences are SGHRS and YFSETQ. CDR3 nucleotides: TGCGCCAGCAGCTTGGAGTGGGGGAACTATGGCTACACCTTC. Amino acid sequence: CASSLEWGNYGYTF.

In its sample, this clonotype was seen many times. V gene TRBV12-3 or TRBV12-4 combines with J gene TRBJ2-7; D remains unclear. V lost 6 bases, J lost 2 bases, and 14 bases lay in between. The CDR3 spans 14 residues. The CDR3 DNA sequence: TGTGCCAGCAGCCTCCGTCAGTGGACCTACGAGCAGTACTTC. Encoded protein: CASSLRQWTYEQYF.

This clonotype was seen at least ten times. The chain links TRBV11-2 to TRBJ2-4; D is possibly TRBD1 (6 bases). Germline V lookup: CDR1 SGHAT, CDR2 FQNNGV. The CDR3 runs 13 residues. The V end lost 1 base, the J end lost 6 bases, and 7 bases lay between the germline ends. CDR3: CASSLARGNIQYF. The CDR3 DNA reads as TGTGCCAGCAGCTTAGCCAGGGGAAACATTCAGTACTTC.

The rearrangement links TRBV7-9 to TRBJ2-1, with 12 bases matching TRBD2. The junction had 9 bases not matched to a gene; V was cut back by 5 bases and J by 10 bases. This CDR3 region has 15 residues. Per the germline V gene, CDR1 is SEHNR and CDR2 is FQNEAQ (reference sequence). The CDR3 loop reads CASSRASGRAGEQFF. CDR3 nucleotides: TGTGCCAGCAGCCGAGCTAGCGGGAGGGCCGGGGAGCAGTTCTTC.

The rearrangement links TRBV30 to TRBJ1-5; tentative D call: TRBD1 (5 bases). Germline lookup yields CDR1 GTSNPN and CDR2 SVGIG (reference sequence). The CDR3 length is 13 residues. V lost 0 bases to trimming and J lost 6 bases, with 9 bases between them. The CDR3 protein is CAWSVSGSQPQHF. In DNA, the CDR3 is TGTGCCTGGAGTGTGTCAGGGAGTCAGCCCCAGCATTTT.

This clonotype has just a few counts. The V gene is TRBV7-2, the J gene TRBJ1-4; 8 nucleotides align to TRBD1. This CDR3 contains 15 residues. Trimming at V came to 0 bases and at J to 8 bases, leaving 5 bases not matched to a gene. CDR1 is SGHTA, CDR2 FQGNSA, per germline. In DNA, the CDR3 is TGTGCCAGCAGCTTAGCGCCGGACAGGGTGGAAAAACTGTTTTTT. This sequence encodes CASSLAPDRVEKLFF.

This clonotype has a count of ten or more. The V gene is TRBV11-2, the J gene TRBJ1-2; possibly TRBD1 for D (6 bases). CDR3 size: 15 residues. Trimming left V 1 base short and J 4 bases short, with 13 bases between. CDR1 is SGHAT and CDR2 is FQNNGV in the germline V gene. Here the CDR3 reads CASSLAGGAVYGYTF. The CDR3 nucleotides read TGTGCCAGCAGCTTAGCGGGGGGCGCGGTCTATGGCTACACCTTC.

This clonotype was seen a handful of times. The rearrangement links TRBV19 to TRBJ2-2; D is ambiguous. From germline, CDR1 is LNHDA and CDR2 SQIVND (reference sequence). This CDR3 is 17 amino acids long. With 5 bases removed from V and 5 bases from J, the gap between germline ends came to 21 bases. The CDR3 DNA reads as TGTGCCAGTAGTCCGGGCGTTCTACGGGTGGGGACCGGGGAGCTGTTTTTT. It encodes CASSPGVLRVGTGELFF.

This clonotype was counted only a few times. This chain links TRBV6-1 with TRBJ1-5, with unresolved D. CDR1 is MNHNS, CDR2 SASEGT, per germline. The V gene lost 6 bases and the J gene lost 1 base, with 10 bases spanning the gap. The CDR3 extends over 14 amino acids. CDR3 nucleotide sequence: TGTGCCAGCAGGTCCGACGGAAGCAATCAGCCCCAGCATTTT. Translated: CASRSDGSNQPQHF.

The chain couples TRBV11-2 to TRBJ2-2, with a tentative D call TRBD1 (5 bases). The CDR3 contains 17 residues. V was trimmed by 3 bases and J by 2 bases, leaving 16 bases between them. The germline CDR1 and CDR2 sequences are SGHAT and FQNNGV. This CDR3 is CASSFRQGLLNTGELFF. The CDR3 DNA reads as TGTGCCAGCAGCTTCCGTCAGGGCCTGCTTAACACCGGGGAGCTGTTTTTT.

The table lists this clonotype with a few counts. The chain recombines TRBV12-3 or TRBV12-4 with TRBJ1-2, with 7 nucleotides matching TRBD1. There are 14 residues in the CDR3. After removal of 7 bases from V and 7 bases from J, the junction contained 12 bases not matched to a gene. DNA for the CDR3: TGTGCCAGCACCACGACAGGGCTATTGAGTGGCTACACCTTC. It yields the protein CASTTTGLLSGYTF.

CDR3 bases: TGCGCCAGCAGCTCCCAGGGGGCGGAAACTGAAGCTTTCTTT. Its protein product is CASSSQGAETEAFF. The chain employs TRBV5-1 and TRBJ1-1; 8 bases are a match to TRBD1. CDR1 is SGHRS and CDR2 is YFSETQ in the germline V gene. V lost 3 bases and J lost 5; bases outside the gene matches: 6. The CDR3 has 14 residues.